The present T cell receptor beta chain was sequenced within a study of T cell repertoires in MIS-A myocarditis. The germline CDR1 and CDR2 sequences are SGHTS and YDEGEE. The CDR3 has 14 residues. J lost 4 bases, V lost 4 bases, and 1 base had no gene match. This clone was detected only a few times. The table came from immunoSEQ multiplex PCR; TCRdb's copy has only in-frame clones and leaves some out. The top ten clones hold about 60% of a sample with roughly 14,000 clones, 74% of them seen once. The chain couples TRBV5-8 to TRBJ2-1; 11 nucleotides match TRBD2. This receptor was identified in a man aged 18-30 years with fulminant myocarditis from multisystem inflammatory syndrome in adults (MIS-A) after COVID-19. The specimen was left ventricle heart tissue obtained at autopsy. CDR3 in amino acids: CASSRTSGYNEQFF. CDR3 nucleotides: TGTGCCAGCAGCAGGACTAGCGGGTACAATGAGCAGTTCTTC.